Shown below are 24 T cell receptor beta chains from a single sample sequenced in a study of blood T cell repertoires in COVID-19. Profiled with immunoSEQ multiplex PCR; TCRdb holds only in-frame clones, not every one. Among 400,000 to 500,000 clones listed, around nine tenths were seen once. Input material: PBMCs or T cells enriched from blood (not recorded which). Source of these receptors: a woman in her thirties or forties who had recovered from COVID-19.

The chain combines TRBV15 with TRBJ2-1; no clear D. CDR3 size: 12 residues. The V gene's germline CDR1 is LNHNV and CDR2 YYDKDF (reference sequence). V lost 4 bases and J lost 10, with 11 bases in between. CDR3 residues: CATSIPRLEQFF. In DNA form, the CDR3 reads TGTGCCACCAGCATCCCCCGTTTAGAGCAGTTCTTC.

The chain combines TRBV3-1 (or the pseudogene TRBV3-2) with TRBJ1-3; perhaps TRBD1 as D (5 bases). This CDR3 region has 16 residues. CDR1 and CDR2 (germline): LGHDT, YNNKEL (reference sequence). V lost 3 bases and J 0 bases, leaving 12 bases between the germline ends. The CDR3 loop is CASSQPGLLSGNTIYF. The CDR3 region has the DNA TGTGCCAGCAGCCAGCCGGGACTTCTCTCTGGAAACACCATATATTTT.

With regard to this clone: The identical CDR3 is also encoded by other nucleotide sequences in the sample. This chain connects TRBV24-1 to TRBJ2-7; D remains unclear. Germline V gives CDR1 KGHDR, CDR2 SFDVKD. Deletions cut 0 bases from V and 7 bases from J, with 6 bases between. This CDR3 contains 12 residues. The CDR3 region is CATSDLSREQYF. The CDR3 nucleotides read TGTGCCACCAGTGATTTGTCGCGAGAGCAGTACTTC.

The genes are TRBV19 and TRBJ1-2, with 7 bases identical to TRBD1. CDR1 LNHDA and CDR2 SQIVND come from the germline V gene (reference sequence). The trim removed 5 bases at V and 4 bases at J, leaving 13 bases unmatched. CDR3 size: 16 residues. The CDR3 sequence: CASSPLQGTFTYGYTF. The CDR3 bases are TGTGCCAGTAGTCCATTACAGGGGACTTTCACCTATGGCTACACCTTC.

The chain has TRBV5-1 and TRBJ2-4; weak D call: TRBD2 (5 bases). The ends were cut back, 0 bases at V and 11 bases at J, with 15 bases in the middle. Germline lookup yields CDR1 SGHRS and CDR2 YFSETQ. The CDR3 has 14 residues. The CDR3 region has the DNA TGCGCCAGCAGCTTGGAGGTCGCGGGTCACCTTCAGTACTTC. This sequence encodes CASSLEVAGHLQYF.

This chain links TRBV19 with TRBJ2-3; D unclear. Germline-derived CDR1 and CDR2 are LNHDA and SQIVND (reference sequence). V was cut by 3 bases and J by 3 bases, with 16 bases left in between. The CDR3 sequence is 16 residues long. CDR3: CASSITFVLGTDTQYF. The CDR3 coding sequence is TGTGCCAGTAGTATCACTTTTGTCCTCGGTACAGATACGCAGTATTTT.

This clone was seen repeatedly, ten times or more. The chain combines TRBV14 with TRBJ1-1; D remains ambiguous. Trimming left V 0 bases short and J 6 bases short, with 11 bases between. CDR1 is SGHDN, CDR2 FVKESK, per germline. The CDR3 is made up of 14 amino acids. The CDR3 loop reads CASSQEWATPEAFF. Here the CDR3 DNA reads TGTGCCAGCAGCCAAGAATGGGCAACTCCTGAAGCTTTCTTT.

The chain links TRBV7-2 to TRBJ2-7, with TRBD1 matching over 10 bases. The germline V gene encodes CDR1 SGHTA and CDR2 FQGNSA. This CDR3 region has 16 residues. With 1 base clipped from V and 5 bases from J, the junction kept 8 bases outside the gene matches. The CDR3 loop is CASSLGGQGYVDEQYF. Here the CDR3 DNA reads TGTGCCAGCAGCTTAGGGGGACAGGGGTATGTCGACGAGCAGTACTTC.

The chain employs TRBV7-2 and TRBJ2-7; D perhaps matches TRBD1 (6 bases). The germline V gene encodes CDR1 SGHTA and CDR2 FQGNSA. Trimming removed 5 bases at V and 0 bases at J, with 11 bases between. This CDR3 has 14 residues. The CDR3 region has the DNA TGTGCCAGCAGCCTCCGGGACATCTCCTACGAGCAGTACTTC. Its translation is CASSLRDISYEQYF.

The V and J genes are TRBV10-3 and TRBJ1-4, with 9 bases identical to TRBD1. The V gene's germline CDR1 is ENHRY and CDR2 SYGVKD. Trimming cost V 6 bases and J 8 bases; bases outside gene matches: 7. CDR3 length: 14 residues. CDR3 loop: CAISQQGAEEKLFF. DNA of the CDR3: TGTGCCATCAGCCAACAGGGGGCGGAAGAAAAACTGTTTTTT.

The rearrangement joins TRBV2 to TRBJ1-6; TRBD1 matches 8 bases. Germline CDR1 is SNHLY and CDR2 is FYNNEI. The CDR3 extends over 14 amino acids. The J segment lost 10 bases and the V segment lost 6 bases, leaving 8 bases of the junction unmatched. The CDR3 DNA sequence: TGTGCCAGCAGGGATCGGACAGGGTGGTCACCCCTCCACTTT. The encoded protein is CASRDRTGWSPLHF.

V gene TRBV30 combines with J gene TRBJ2-1; TRBD1 might be the D (5 bases). Trimming took 4 bases from V and 12 from J, leaving 19 bases between them. From germline, CDR1 is GTSNPN and CDR2 SVGIG (reference sequence). The CDR3 totals 13 residues. The CDR3 loop is CAWTQTQGGGQFF. The CDR3 DNA sequence: TGTGCCTGGACCCAAACTCAGGGCGGTGGGCAGTTCTTC. The whole variable domain, remainder taken from reference TRBV30 and TRBJ2-1, is SQTIHQWPATLVQPVGSPLSLECTVEGTSNPNLYWYRQAAGRGLQLLFYSVGIGQISSEVPQNLSASRPQDRQFILSSKKLLLSDSGFYLCAWTQTQGGGQFFGPGTRLTVL.

Here the CDR3 reads CASTVAGGTTNEKLFF. DNA for the CDR3: TGTGCCAGTACCGTCGCAGGGGGCACAACTAATGAAAAACTGTTTTTT. The rearrangement uses TRBV19 and TRBJ1-4, with 8 bases identical to TRBD1. V was clipped by 7 bases and J by 0 bases; unmatched bases: 7. The V gene's germline CDR1 is LNHDA and CDR2 SQIVND (reference sequence). CDR3 size: 16 residues.

The rearrangement joins TRBV7-9 to TRBJ1-2, with D possibly TRBD1 on 5 matching bases. Germline CDR1 SEHNR, CDR2 FQNEAQ (reference sequence). V lost 2 bases and J lost 0, with 10 bases in between. The CDR3 runs 15 residues. CDR3 loop: CASSLQGPPNYGYTF. CDR3 coding DNA: TGTGCCAGCAGCTTACAGGGCCCACCTAACTATGGCTACACCTTC.

J is TRBJ2-7 and V is TRBV25-1; 10 bases match TRBD2. The V gene's germline CDR1 is MGHDK and CDR2 SYGVNS. This CDR3 spans 16 amino acids. Germline trimming cut 1 base from V and 6 bases from J; bases unmatched to any gene: 9. The CDR3 sequence is CASSESVAGGISEQYF. The DNA of the CDR3 is TGTGCCAGCAGTGAATCAGTAGCGGGAGGTATCTCCGAGCAGTACTTC.

CDR3 in DNA: TGTGCCAGCTCCCTCGGGCAGACTAGCGGGAGCAATGAGCAGTTCTTC. Translating it yields CASSLGQTSGSNEQFF. V usage is TRBV18 and J usage is TRBJ2-1; 12 bases agree with TRBD2. V lost 6 bases, J lost 6 bases, and 9 bases stayed unmatched. The CDR3 is 16 amino acids. Germline V gene sequence: CDR1 KGHSH, CDR2 LQKENI.

The chain combines TRBV19 with TRBJ2-5; unclear D gene. Trimming took off 3 bases at V and 7 bases at J, with 6 bases between the two ends. CDR3 length: 11 amino acids. The germline CDR1 and CDR2 sequences are LNHDA and SQIVND (reference sequence). This chain's CDR3 is CASSMSGTQYF. The DNA for the CDR3 is TGTGCCAGTAGTATGTCAGGGACCCAGTACTTC.

The rearrangement joins TRBV5-1 to TRBJ2-1; a weak D match, TRBD2 (7 bases). CDR3 length equals 17 residues. Trimming cost V 4 bases and J 8 bases, with 25 bases left between them. CDR1 and CDR2 (germline): SGHRS, YFSETQ. The DNA for the CDR3 is TGCGCCAGCAGCAGCGGCGTCGGGGGGCAATTCGTAGATGAGCAGTTCTTC. Translation: CASSSGVGGQFVDEQFF.

The chain combines TRBV6-5 with TRBJ2-7, with a weak D call TRBD1 (6 bases). The CDR3 has 14 amino acids. In germline, CDR1 is MNHEY, CDR2 SVGAGI. V lost 6 bases and J 2 bases, leaving 14 bases between the germline ends. The CDR3 bases are TGTGCCAGCAGGTCACGAGGACAGACCTACGAGCAGTACTTC. Protein: CASRSRGQTYEQYF.

The rearrangement uses TRBV27 and TRBJ1-1, with D possibly matching TRBD1 (6 bases). V dropped 3 bases and J dropped 11 bases, with 25 bases sitting between them. The CDR3 covers 16 residues. Germline V CDR1 and CDR2: MNHEY, SMNVEV (reference sequence). CDR3 in amino acids: CASSFGTGNPPFGAFF. The CDR3 DNA follows: TGTGCCAGCAGTTTCGGCACAGGGAATCCGCCATTTGGGGCTTTCTTT.

The gene calls are TRBV2 and TRBJ2-7, with 7 bases aligning to TRBD1. Germline CDR1 is SNHLY and CDR2 is FYNNEI. The CDR3 length is 15 residues. V lost 4 bases to trimming and J lost 1 base; unmatched junction nucleotides: 7. CDR3 region: CASSVGTAVSYEQYF. In DNA, the CDR3 is TGTGCCAGCAGTGTCGGGACAGCCGTATCCTACGAGCAGTACTTC. Combining the CDR3 with reference TRBV2 and TRBJ2-7 gives the whole variable domain EPEVTQTPSHQVTQMGQEVILRCVPISNHLYFYWYRQILGQKVEFLVSFYNNEISEKSEIFDDQFSVERPDGSNFTLKIRSTKLEDSAMYFCASSVGTAVSYEQYFGPGTRLTVT.

This clone was found once. The chain couples TRBV29-1 to TRBJ2-5; weak D call: TRBD1 (6 bases). Germline V gives CDR1 SQVTM, CDR2 ANQGSEA. This CDR3 spans 16 amino acids. Trimming shortened V by 6 bases and J by 5 bases, and 25 bases separated the two germline ends. The CDR3 region has the DNA TGCAGCGTGGCAAGATTCACAGGGCCCGTTCCCGAGACCCAGTACTTC. Its protein product is CSVARFTGPVPETQYF.

The V gene is TRBV7-9, the J gene TRBJ1-1; D ambiguous. The CDR3 consists of 14 residues. Trimming shortened V by 10 bases and J by 0 bases, and 15 bases separated the two germline ends. Germline V CDR1 and CDR2: SEHNR, FQNEAQ (reference sequence). Written as DNA, the CDR3 is TGTGCCATCCTTTTTTGGGCGTTGAACACTGAAGCTTTCTTT. The encoded protein is CAILFWALNTEAFF.

This clone was counted a few times. The gene calls are TRBV5-4 and TRBJ2-3; D is perhaps TRBD2 (6 bases). The V gene lost 7 bases and the J gene lost 2 bases, with 11 bases spanning the gap. The CDR3 runs to 13 residues. Germline values: CDR1 SGHNT, CDR2 YYREEE (reference sequence). The chain's CDR3 is CASDRDSTDTQYF. The CDR3 DNA sequence: TGTGCCAGCGACCGGGACTCCACAGATACGCAGTATTTT.